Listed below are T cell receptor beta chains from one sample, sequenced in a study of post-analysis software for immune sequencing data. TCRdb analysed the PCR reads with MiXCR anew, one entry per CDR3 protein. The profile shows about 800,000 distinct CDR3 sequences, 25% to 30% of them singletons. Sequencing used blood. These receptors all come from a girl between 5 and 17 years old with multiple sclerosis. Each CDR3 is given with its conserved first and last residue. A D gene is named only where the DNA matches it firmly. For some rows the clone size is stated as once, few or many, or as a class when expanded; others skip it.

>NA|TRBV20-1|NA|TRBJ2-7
CSATNYEQYF
TGCAGTGCCACCAACTACGAGCAGTACTTC
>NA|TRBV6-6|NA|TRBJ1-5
CASSSSGRDQPQHF
TGTGCCAGCAGTAGCTCGGGGAGGGATCAGCCCCAGCATTTT
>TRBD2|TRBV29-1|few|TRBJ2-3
CSAGTLADTDTQYF
TGCAGCGCCGGGACGCTAGCGGACACAGATACGCAGTATTTT
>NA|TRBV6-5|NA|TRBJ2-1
CASSQAPQSNEQFF
TGTGCCAGCAGTCAAGCCCCACAGTCGAATGAGCAGTTCTTC
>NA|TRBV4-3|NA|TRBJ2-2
CASSRIEVAGNTGELFF
TGCGCCAGCAGCCGGATTGAAGTGGCCGGGAACACCGGGGAGCTGTTTTTT
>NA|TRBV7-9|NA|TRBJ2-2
CASSAWERARGTGELFF
TGTGCCAGCAGTGCCTGGGAGCGGGCGCGAGGCACCGGGGAGCTGTTTTTT
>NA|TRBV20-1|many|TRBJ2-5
CSASVPETQYF
TGCAGTGCTAGCGTACCCGAGACCCAGTACTTC
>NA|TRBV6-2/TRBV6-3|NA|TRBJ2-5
CASRSVDEQYF
TGTGCCAGCAGGTCGGTTGATGAGCAGTACTTC
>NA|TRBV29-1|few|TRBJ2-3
CSVSPRVAPPDTQYF
TGCAGCGTGTCTCCAAGAGTCGCCCCCCCAGATACGCAGTATTTT
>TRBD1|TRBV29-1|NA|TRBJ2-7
CSVEDGEGTGIYEQYF
TGCAGCGTTGAAGATGGAGAAGGGACAGGGATTTACGAGCAGTACTTC